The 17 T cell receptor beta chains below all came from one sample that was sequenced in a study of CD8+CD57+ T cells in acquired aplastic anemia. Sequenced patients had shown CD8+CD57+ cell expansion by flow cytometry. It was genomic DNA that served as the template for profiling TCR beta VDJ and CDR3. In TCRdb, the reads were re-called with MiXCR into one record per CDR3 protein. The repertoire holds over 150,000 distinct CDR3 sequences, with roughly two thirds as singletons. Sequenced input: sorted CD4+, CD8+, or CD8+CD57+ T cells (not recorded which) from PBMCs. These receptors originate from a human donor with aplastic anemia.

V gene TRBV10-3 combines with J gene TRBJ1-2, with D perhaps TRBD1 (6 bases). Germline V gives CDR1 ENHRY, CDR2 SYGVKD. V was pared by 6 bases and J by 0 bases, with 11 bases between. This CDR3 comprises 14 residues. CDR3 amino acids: CAIRPQGANYGYTF. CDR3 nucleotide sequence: TGTGCCATCAGACCACAGGGAGCTAACTATGGCTACACCTTC.

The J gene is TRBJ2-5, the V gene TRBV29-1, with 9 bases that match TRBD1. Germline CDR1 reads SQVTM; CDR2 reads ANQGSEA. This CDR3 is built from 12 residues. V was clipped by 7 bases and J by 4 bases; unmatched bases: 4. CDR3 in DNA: TGCAGCGCGTACAGGGGGCCAGAGACCCAGTACTTC. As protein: CSAYRGPETQYF.

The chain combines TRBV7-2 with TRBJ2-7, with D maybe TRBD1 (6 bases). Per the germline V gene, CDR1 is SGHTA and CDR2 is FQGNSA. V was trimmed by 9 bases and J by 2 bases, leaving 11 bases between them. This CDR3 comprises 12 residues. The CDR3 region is CASGGPPYEQYF. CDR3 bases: TGTGCCAGTGGGGGCCCACCCTACGAGCAGTACTTC.

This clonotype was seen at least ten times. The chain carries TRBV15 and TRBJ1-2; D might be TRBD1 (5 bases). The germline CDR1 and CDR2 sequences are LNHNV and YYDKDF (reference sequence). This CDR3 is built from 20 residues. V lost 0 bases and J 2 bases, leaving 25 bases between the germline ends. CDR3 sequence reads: CATSRDRGLLSGGINYGYTF. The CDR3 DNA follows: TGTGCCACCAGCAGAGATCGGGGCCTACTGTCTGGGGGGATAAACTATGGCTACACCTTC.

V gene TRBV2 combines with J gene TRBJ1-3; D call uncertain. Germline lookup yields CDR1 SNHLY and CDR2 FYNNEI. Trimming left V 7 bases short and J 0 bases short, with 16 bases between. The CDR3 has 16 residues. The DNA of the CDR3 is TGTGCCAGCACCGAACGGCACAGCCTCTCTGGAAACACCATATATTTT. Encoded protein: CASTERHSLSGNTIYF.

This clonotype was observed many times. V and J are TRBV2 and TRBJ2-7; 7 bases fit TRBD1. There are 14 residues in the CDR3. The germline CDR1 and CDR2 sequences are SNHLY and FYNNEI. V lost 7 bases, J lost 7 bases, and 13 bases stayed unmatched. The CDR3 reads CASTRDSGLGEQYF. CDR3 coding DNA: TGTGCCAGCACAAGGGACAGTGGTTTGGGGGAGCAGTACTTC.

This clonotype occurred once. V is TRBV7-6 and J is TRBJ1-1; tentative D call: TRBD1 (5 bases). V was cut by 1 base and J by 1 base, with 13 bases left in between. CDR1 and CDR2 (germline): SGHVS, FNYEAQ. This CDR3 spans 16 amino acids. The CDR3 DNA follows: TGTGCCAGCAGCTTAGACAGGAGTGGGGGGAACACTGAAGCTTTCTTT. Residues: CASSLDRSGGNTEAFF.

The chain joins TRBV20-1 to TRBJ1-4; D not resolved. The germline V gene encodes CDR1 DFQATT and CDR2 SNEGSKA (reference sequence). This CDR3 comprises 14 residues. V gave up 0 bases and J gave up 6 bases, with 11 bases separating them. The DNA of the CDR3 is TGCAGTGCTAGAGATGGTGTCTCGGATGAAAAACTGTTTTTT. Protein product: CSARDGVSDEKLFF.

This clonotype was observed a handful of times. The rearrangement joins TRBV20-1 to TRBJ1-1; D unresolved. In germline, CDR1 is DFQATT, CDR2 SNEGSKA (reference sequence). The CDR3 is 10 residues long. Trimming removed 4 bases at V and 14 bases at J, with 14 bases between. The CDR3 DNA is TGCAGTGCTAACCAGGACCGCTACTTCTTT. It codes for CSANQDRYFF.

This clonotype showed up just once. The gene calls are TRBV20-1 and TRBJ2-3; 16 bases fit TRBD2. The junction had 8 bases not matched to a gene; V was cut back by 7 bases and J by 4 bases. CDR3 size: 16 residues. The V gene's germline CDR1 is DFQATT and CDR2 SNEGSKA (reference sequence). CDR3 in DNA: TGCAGTGTCGGGACTAGCGGGAGGGCCCTCGCAGATACGCAGTATTTT. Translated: CSVGTSGRALADTQYF.

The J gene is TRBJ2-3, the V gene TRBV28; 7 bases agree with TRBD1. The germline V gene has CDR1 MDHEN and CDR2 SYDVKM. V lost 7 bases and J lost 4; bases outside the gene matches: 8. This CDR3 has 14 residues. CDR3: CASKRGLGSDTQYF. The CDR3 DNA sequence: TGTGCCAGCAAAAGGGGGCTAGGGTCAGATACGCAGTATTTT.

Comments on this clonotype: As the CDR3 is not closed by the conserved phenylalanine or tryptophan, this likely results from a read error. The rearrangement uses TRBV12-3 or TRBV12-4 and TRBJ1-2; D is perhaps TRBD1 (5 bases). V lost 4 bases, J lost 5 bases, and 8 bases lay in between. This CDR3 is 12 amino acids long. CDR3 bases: TGTGCCAGCAGTTGGGGCCTGTATGGCTACACCTCC. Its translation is CASSWGLYGYTS.

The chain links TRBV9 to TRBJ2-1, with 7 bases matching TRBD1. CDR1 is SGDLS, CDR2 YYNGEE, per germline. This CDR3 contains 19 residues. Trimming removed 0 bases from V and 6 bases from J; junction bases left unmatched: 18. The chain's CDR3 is CASSVGGYRGHLPGNEQFF. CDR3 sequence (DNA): TGTGCCAGCAGCGTAGGCGGGTACAGGGGCCACCTCCCTGGCAATGAGCAGTTCTTC.

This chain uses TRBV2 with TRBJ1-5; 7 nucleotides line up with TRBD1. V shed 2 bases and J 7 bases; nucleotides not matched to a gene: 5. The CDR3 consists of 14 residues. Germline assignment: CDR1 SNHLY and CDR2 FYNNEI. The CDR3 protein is CASSELDRAQPQHF. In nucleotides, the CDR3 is TGTGCCAGCAGTGAATTAGACAGGGCCCAGCCCCAGCATTTT.

CDR3 residues: CASSLGLAPASELFF. For the CDR3, the DNA is TGTGCCAGCAGCTTAGGACTAGCCCCTGCCTCGGAGCTGTTTTTT. The chain carries TRBV7-6 and TRBJ2-2; 7 positions agree with TRBD2. CDR3 length equals 15 residues. Germline V gene data show CDR1 as SGHVS and CDR2 as FNYEAQ. With V trimmed by 1 base and J by 10 bases, 9 bases remained unmatched.

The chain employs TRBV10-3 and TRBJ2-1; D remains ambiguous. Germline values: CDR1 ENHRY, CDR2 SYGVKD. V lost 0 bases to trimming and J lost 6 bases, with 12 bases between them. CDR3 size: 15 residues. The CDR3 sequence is CAISESVGLSNEQFF. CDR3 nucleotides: TGTGCCATCAGTGAGTCTGTTGGGTTGAGCAATGAGCAGTTCTTC.

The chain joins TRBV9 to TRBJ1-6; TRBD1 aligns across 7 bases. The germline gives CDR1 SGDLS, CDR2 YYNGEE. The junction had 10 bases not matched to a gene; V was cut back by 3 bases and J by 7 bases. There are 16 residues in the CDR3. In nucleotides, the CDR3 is TGTGCCAGCAGCGGAAGCAGGGGGACCGCGAATTCACCCCTCCACTTT. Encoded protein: CASSGSRGTANSPLHF.